This T cell receptor (beta chain) is drawn from a study of T cell repertoires in cytomegalovirus infection. On this clonotype itself: Its cognate antigen is unknown.

The germline V gene has CDR1 SGHTA and CDR2 FQGTGA. The V gene end was trimmed by 4 bases and the J gene end by 6 bases; junction bases not matched to a gene: 6. The CDR3 runs to 14 residues. One entry per CDR3 protein results from TCRdb running MiXCR on the reads. The sample gives a few hundred thousand distinct CDR3 sequences, 30% to 40% of which show up once; 15% to 20% is in the top ten. The TCR sequence derives from a human donor in good health (CMV status not recorded). Some clones in this sample may be carry-over from other donors' samples. The sequenced sample was cultured PBMCs, obtained from culture after CMV antigen stimulation. This chain uses TRBV7-3 with TRBJ1-2, with 9 bases fitting TRBD1. The CDR3 spells CASSSSRQGDGYTF. CDR3 DNA sequence: TGTGCCAGCAGCTCATCCCGACAGGGGGATGGCTACACCTTC.